This TCR beta chain came from a study of blood T cell repertoires in COVID-19. V lost 2 bases, J lost 5 bases, and 11 bases stayed unmatched. The CDR3 contains 18 residues. Germline V lookup: CDR1 MNHEY, CDR2 SVGEGT. As originally analysed: The authors estimated nucleated cell counts from reference gene primer amplification. Data came from immunoSEQ multiplex PCR; TCRdb stores just in-frame clones and leaves some out. V and J calls and clone size follow that table, whereas D and trimming were derived from the DNA. The data contain hundreds of thousands of clones, around 87% of them singletons. This TCR derives from a woman aged 40 to 50 with COVID-19, enrolled during active disease. The chain couples TRBV6-2 or TRBV6-3 to TRBJ1-6, with 8 bases that match TRBD1. The material sequenced was peripheral blood. CDR3 region: CASSYPPQGVWNNSPLHF. The CDR3 coding sequence is TGTGCCAGCAGTTACCCTCCACAGGGGGTGTGGAATAATTCACCCCTCCACTTT.